The rows below give T cell receptor beta chains drawn from one sample of a study of identifying expanded T cells in peripheral blood. Generated by immunoSEQ multiplex PCR, the TCRdb table keeps only in-frame clones and is missing some. The sample consists of 120,000 or so clones, around 84% of them appearing once. Sequenced material: blood. The receptors were sampled from a person aged 18 to 75 in good health. CDR3s include the opening cysteine and the closing phenylalanine or tryptophan. The D gene is left open where the match is weak. The size entry is marked missing in some rows and otherwise reads once, few, many or a size class.

CDR3aa: CAIRKGGTEVGEQYF
CDR3nt: TGTGCCATCAGGAAGGGGGGGACGGAGGTTGGCGAGCAGTACTTC
abundance: once
j_gene: TRBJ2-7
d_gene: -
v_gene: TRBV10-3

CDR3aa: CASRSLGSLEAFF
CDR3nt: TGTGCCAGCAGGAGCCTGGGGAGCCTAGAAGCTTTCTTT
abundance: few
j_gene: TRBJ1-1
d_gene: -
v_gene: TRBV5-4

CDR3aa: CASSIVMARDQPQHF
CDR3nt: TGTGCCAGTAGTATAGTGATGGCCAGGGATCAGCCCCAGCATTTT
abundance: -
j_gene: TRBJ1-5
d_gene: -
v_gene: TRBV19

CDR3aa: CASSPHGSGNTIYF
CDR3nt: TGTGCCAGCAGCCCACACGGTTCTGGAAACACCATATATTTT
abundance: -
j_gene: TRBJ1-3
d_gene: -
v_gene: TRBV11-2

CDR3aa: CASSETTGRSVDF
CDR3nt: TGTGCCAGCAGTGAAACGACAGGGAGGTCGGTGGACTTC
abundance: -
j_gene: TRBJ2-4
d_gene: -
v_gene: TRBV2

CDR3aa: CASSGAAGTDTDTQYF
CDR3nt: TGTGCCAGCAGCGGGGCCGCCGGGACAGACACAGATACGCAGTATTTT
abundance: -
j_gene: TRBJ2-3
d_gene: TRBD1
v_gene: TRBV9

CDR3aa: CASSQDRGNYGYTF
CDR3nt: TGCGCCAGCAGCCAAGATCGGGGAAACTATGGCTACACCTTC
abundance: -
j_gene: TRBJ1-2
d_gene: -
v_gene: TRBV4-3

CDR3aa: CASSLGPAGNSPLHF
CDR3nt: TGTGCCAGCAGCTTAGGTCCCGCGGGTAATTCACCCCTCCACTTT
abundance: few
j_gene: TRBJ1-6
d_gene: -
v_gene: TRBV7-2

CDR3aa: CSVSNIAGGGEAFF
CDR3nt: TGCAGCGTCTCTAATATCGCCGGGGGCGGTGAAGCTTTCTTT
abundance: -
j_gene: TRBJ1-1
d_gene: -
v_gene: TRBV29-1

CDR3aa: CASGQILSNYGYTF
CDR3nt: TGTGCCAGCGGACAGATCTTGTCTAACTATGGCTACACCTTC
abundance: -
j_gene: TRBJ1-2
d_gene: -
v_gene: TRBV2

CDR3aa: CASVTRGYEQYF
CDR3nt: TGTGCCAGCGTAACTAGAGGTTACGAGCAGTACTTC
abundance: -
j_gene: TRBJ2-7
d_gene: -
v_gene: TRBV28

CDR3aa: CASSQGTGSYITSTDTQYF
CDR3nt: TGCGCCAGCAGCCAAGGGACAGGGTCGTACATAACTAGCACAGATACGCAGTATTTT
abundance: -
j_gene: TRBJ2-3
d_gene: TRBD1
v_gene: TRBV4-3

CDR3aa: CASKGLYGTGAIYGYTF
CDR3nt: TGTGCCAGCAAGGGCCTCTACGGGACAGGGGCAATCTATGGCTACACCTTC
abundance: -
j_gene: TRBJ1-2
d_gene: TRBD1
v_gene: TRBV2

CDR3aa: CAWSGIISGGSETQYF
CDR3nt: TGTGCCTGGAGTGGTATAATCAGCGGGGGTTCGGAGACCCAGTACTTC
abundance: -
j_gene: TRBJ2-5
d_gene: TRBD2
v_gene: TRBV30

CDR3aa: CASNGGNTGELFF
CDR3nt: TGTGCCAGTAACGGGGGGAACACCGGGGAGCTGTTTTTT
abundance: -
j_gene: TRBJ2-2
d_gene: -
v_gene: TRBV19

CDR3aa: CASSSINGLGWAFF
CDR3nt: TGTGCCAGCAGCTCTATTAACGGTCTTGGGTGGGCTTTCTTT
abundance: -
j_gene: TRBJ1-1
d_gene: -
v_gene: TRBV5-6

CDR3aa: CASSRYTGTGVRTEAFF
CDR3nt: TGTGCCAGTAGTAGATACACCGGGACAGGGGTTCGCACTGAAGCTTTCTTT
abundance: few
j_gene: TRBJ1-1
d_gene: TRBD1
v_gene: TRBV19

CDR3aa: CSVGGLAGASSYEQYF
CDR3nt: TGCAGCGTTGGGGGGCTAGCGGGGGCCTCGAGCTACGAGCAGTACTTC
abundance: -
j_gene: TRBJ2-7
d_gene: TRBD2
v_gene: TRBV29-1

CDR3aa: CASSPAGTAYTEAFF
CDR3nt: TGTGCCAGCTCACCGGCTGGGACAGCTTACACTGAAGCTTTCTTT
abundance: -
j_gene: TRBJ1-1
d_gene: TRBD1
v_gene: TRBV18

CDR3aa: CASRLAGEGWCGYGYTF
CDR3nt: TGTGCAAGTCGCTTAGCGGGGGAGGGTTGGTGTGGCTATGGCTACACCTTC
abundance: once
j_gene: TRBJ1-2
d_gene: -
v_gene: TRBV12-2

CDR3aa: CASSPRLTRDRGYEQYF
CDR3nt: TGTGCCAGCAGCCCCCGCTTAACCAGGGATAGGGGCTACGAGCAGTACTTC
abundance: -
j_gene: TRBJ2-7
d_gene: -
v_gene: TRBV9

CDR3aa: CASSRRLQGQETQYF
CDR3nt: TGTGCCAGCAGCAGAAGGCTACAGGGCCAAGAGACCCAGTACTTC
abundance: -
j_gene: TRBJ2-5
d_gene: -
v_gene: TRBV5-4